The 19 T cell receptor beta chains below all came from one sample that was sequenced in a study of post-analysis software for immune sequencing data. Overall study findings and caveats: The five TRBV segments detected at higher frequency in patients than in controls included TRBV5-6, TRBV5-1 and TRBV20-1.

These receptors' targets are unknown. Unique molecular identifiers featured in each of the TCR beta cDNA libraries. TCRdb called the PCR reads again in MiXCR, with one record for every CDR3 protein. The sample carries hundreds of thousands of distinct CDR3 sequences, approximately 30% recorded once. The sequenced sample was blood. These receptors originate from a girl aged 5-17 years with multiple sclerosis.

The chain has TRBV27 and TRBJ1-2; perhaps TRBD1 as D (6 bases). V was pared by 4 bases and J by 0 bases, with 12 bases between. Germline-derived CDR1 and CDR2 are MNHEY and SMNVEV (reference sequence). The length of the CDR3 is 15 residues. The CDR3 spells CASSSPDRANYGYTF. CDR3 nucleotide sequence: TGTGCCAGCAGTTCCCCGGACAGAGCTAACTATGGCTACACCTTC.

This chain links TRBV7-9 with TRBJ1-2; 8 bases map to TRBD1. The germline CDR1 and CDR2 sequences are SEHNR and FQNEAQ (reference sequence). CDR3 length: 15 amino acids. With V trimmed by 2 bases and J by 4 bases, 6 bases remained unmatched. CDR3 in amino acids: CASSLPGQGGYGYTF. CDR3 nucleotides: TGTGCCAGCAGCTTACCAGGACAGGGCGGCTATGGCTACACCTTC. The whole variable domain, filled in from reference TRBV7-9 and TRBJ1-2, reads DTGVSQNPRHKITKRGQNVTFRCDPISEHNRLYWYRQTLGQGPEFLTYFQNEAQLEKSRLLSDRFSAERPKGSFSTLEIQRTEQGDSAMYLCASSLPGQGGYGYTFGSGTRLTVV.

The chain has TRBV10-2 and TRBJ2-7; 7 bases match TRBD2. CDR3 size: 13 residues. V gave up 4 bases and J gave up 7 bases; unmatched junction bases: 7. Germline lookup yields CDR1 WSHSY and CDR2 SAAADI. The CDR3 here is CASSAGGRWEQYF. CDR3 sequence (DNA): TGCGCCAGCAGTGCGGGGGGTAGGTGGGAGCAGTACTTC.

On this clonotype: A much larger clone sits a single nucleotide away, making a read error possible. The chain links TRBV7-2 to TRBJ2-1; no clear D. This CDR3 region has 12 residues. CDR1 SGHTA and CDR2 FQGNSA come from the germline V gene. The chain's CDR3 is CACSPTSNEQFF. The CDR3 DNA reads as TGTGCCTGCAGCCCTACCTCTAATGAGCAGTTCTTC.

This clonotype has only a few counts. The V gene is TRBV7-2, the J gene TRBJ2-5, with 8 bases aligning to TRBD1. The ends lost 2 bases at V and 5 bases at J; junction bases unmatched: 7. Per the germline V gene, CDR1 is SGHTA and CDR2 is FQGNSA. The CDR3 extends over 15 amino acids. In nucleotides, the CDR3 is TGTGCCAGCAGCTTAATGCTAGCAGGGGGCGAGACCCAGTACTTC. Translation gives CASSLMLAGGETQYF.

The rearrangement uses TRBV12-3 or TRBV12-4 and TRBJ2-3; TRBD1 is a possible D gene (6 bases). V was cut by 5 bases and J by 0 bases, with 15 bases left in between. There are 16 residues in the CDR3. The CDR3 DNA reads as TGTGCCAGCAGTCTCACCCGGACAGCTAGCACAGATACGCAGTATTTT. Amino acid sequence: CASSLTRTASTDTQYF.

The table lists this clonotype with a few counts. The rearrangement joins TRBV5-1 to TRBJ1-1, with 8 bases matching TRBD1. Germline lookup yields CDR1 SGHRS and CDR2 YFSETQ. The length of the CDR3 is 15 residues. V lost 3 bases and J lost 7; bases outside the gene matches: 11. DNA for the CDR3: TGCGCCAGCAGCTGGATATTCACAGGGGGAGGTGAAGCTTTCTTT. It encodes CASSWIFTGGGEAFF.

This clonotype was observed many times. V usage is TRBV5-1 and J usage is TRBJ2-7; 11 nucleotides line up with TRBD2. The CDR3 is 15 residues long. Trimming cost V 3 bases and J 2 bases; bases outside gene matches: 4. Looked up from germline, CDR1 is SGHRS and CDR2 is YFSETQ. CDR3 residues: CASSSQTSGTYEQYF. In DNA form, the CDR3 reads TGCGCCAGCAGCTCCCAGACTAGCGGGACCTACGAGCAGTACTTC.

This chain joins TRBV29-1 and TRBJ2-1; TRBD1 is a possible D gene (6 bases). The CDR3 has 14 residues. Per the germline V gene, CDR1 is SQVTM and CDR2 is ANQGSEA. The V gene lost 7 bases and the J gene lost 6 bases, with 19 bases spanning the gap. The CDR3 reads CSARFPEGGNEQFF. The CDR3 nucleotides are TGCAGCGCCCGATTCCCCGAAGGGGGCAATGAGCAGTTCTTC.

CDR3 region: CSARPTTRFYNEQFF. The CDR3 bases are TGCAGTGCCCGCCCTACGACTAGATTTTACAATGAGCAGTTCTTC. This rearrangement joins TRBV20-1 to TRBJ2-1; TRBD2 is a possible D gene (6 bases). The CDR3 spans 15 residues. The V gene lost 6 bases and the J gene lost 4 bases, with 19 bases spanning the gap. Germline V lookup: CDR1 DFQATT, CDR2 SNEGSKA (reference sequence).

The genes are TRBV6-1 and TRBJ2-1; 15 bases fit TRBD2. The CDR3 runs to 18 residues. The V gene end was trimmed by 6 bases and the J gene end by 2 bases; junction bases not matched to a gene: 8. Germline V CDR1 and CDR2: MNHNS, SASEGT. The CDR3 sequence is CASSWTSGGAHAYNEQFF. The CDR3 bases are TGTGCCAGCAGCTGGACTAGCGGGGGGGCCCACGCCTACAATGAGCAGTTCTTC.

This clonotype appeared a few times. The chain employs TRBV29-1 and TRBJ2-2; D unclear. The V end was cut by 6 bases, the J end by 1 base, with 9 bases between. Germline values: CDR1 SQVTM, CDR2 ANQGSEA. This CDR3 comprises 13 residues. This CDR3 is CSVDEQNTGELFF. The CDR3 bases are TGCAGCGTGGATGAACAGAACACCGGGGAGCTGTTTTTT.

The count of this clonotype is one. The J gene is TRBJ2-1, the V gene TRBV28; 12 bases map to TRBD2. Losses at the gene ends were 5 bases for V and 4 bases for J; bases not matched to a gene: 3. The CDR3 extends over 15 amino acids. Germline V CDR1 and CDR2: MDHEN, SYDVKM. CDR3 nucleotides: TGTGCCAGCAGTCAAACTAGCGGGAGGTACAATGAGCAGTTCTTC. The encoded protein is CASSQTSGRYNEQFF.

This chain links TRBV5-1 with TRBJ2-7; TRBD2 might be the D (6 bases). The germline V and J ends were trimmed by 6 bases and 0 bases, with 16 bases remaining between them. The CDR3 is 15 residues long. Germline CDR1 and CDR2: SGHRS and YFSETQ. The CDR3 DNA reads as TGCGCCAGCAACTGGGACTCCCCAAGCTCCTACGAGCAGTACTTC. Its protein product is CASNWDSPSSYEQYF.

This clonotype was detected only a few times. The rearrangement links TRBV29-1 to TRBJ2-1; D possibly corresponds to TRBD1 (5 bases). The length of the CDR3 is 17 residues. The V end was cut by 0 bases, the J end by 4 bases, with 19 bases between. The V gene's germline CDR1 is SQVTM and CDR2 ANQGSEA. Here the CDR3 DNA reads TGCAGCGTTGAAGATCAGGGTTGGGATCAGCTTTACAATGAGCAGTTCTTC. Translation gives CSVEDQGWDQLYNEQFF.

V is TRBV7-2 and J is TRBJ2-1; TRBD2 agrees at 8 bases. Trimming at V came to 1 base and at J to 2 bases, leaving 13 bases not matched to a gene. Germline V gene lookup returns CDR1 SGHTA and CDR2 FQGNSA. The CDR3 runs to 19 residues. The DNA of the CDR3 is TGTGCCAGCAGCTTAGGAGGGCTAGCGGGCCCCCTCCCCTACAATGAGCAGTTCTTC. Its protein product is CASSLGGLAGPLPYNEQFF.

This clonotype was seen a few times. The V and J genes are TRBV10-3 and TRBJ2-7; no clear D. The CDR3 has 13 residues. The ends were cut back, 4 bases at V and 3 bases at J, with 10 bases in the middle. CDR1 ENHRY and CDR2 SYGVKD come from the germline V gene. The DNA for the CDR3 is TGTGCCATCAGTGGACGGCAGAACTACGAGCAGTACTTC. This gives the protein CAISGRQNYEQYF.

This clonotype has more than one count but fewer than ten. This rearrangement joins TRBV2 to TRBJ2-7; D gene uncertain. Per germline, CDR1 SNHLY and CDR2 FYNNEI. V lost 8 bases and J 7 bases, leaving 15 bases between the germline ends. This CDR3 is built from 12 residues. CDR3 nucleotides: TGTGCCAGCGGGCCTGGGCAGGCGGAGCAGTACTTC. It translates to CASGPGQAEQYF. Combining the CDR3 with reference TRBV2 and TRBJ2-7 gives the whole variable domain EPEVTQTPSHQVTQMGQEVILRCVPISNHLYFYWYRQILGQKVEFLVSFYNNEISEKSEIFDDQFSVERPDGSNFTLKIRSTKLEDSAMYFCASGPGQAEQYFGPGTRLTVT.

This clonotype was observed a few times. The rearrangement links TRBV7-9 to TRBJ2-1, with TRBD2 matching 10 bases. V lost 0 bases to trimming and J lost 9 bases; unmatched junction nucleotides: 8. The CDR3 length is 16 residues. Germline values: CDR1 SEHNR, CDR2 FQNEAQ (reference sequence). The chain's CDR3 is CASSLALQRGGLEQFF. The DNA of the CDR3 is TGTGCCAGCAGCTTAGCGCTTCAGCGGGGGGGCCTTGAGCAGTTCTTC.